Only a few counts were recorded for the clone carrying this TCR beta chain. What it binds is not known. This sample stems from a study of T-cell memory formation after mild COVID-19. Germline CDR1 reads DFQATT; CDR2 reads SNEGSKA (reference sequence). V shed 0 bases and J shed 0 bases, with 9 bases lying between them. The length of the CDR3 is 15 residues. Study-level points and caveats: Researchers report contracting CD4+ clones mostly in CM and EM, with CD8+ clones in EMRA. There was a balanced CD4/CD8 profile in clones contracting day 15 to 85, and later expanders leaned CD4+.

The TCR alpha and TCR beta cDNA libraries, bearing sample barcodes and UMIs, were generated by 5'RACE using constant-segment primers. TCRdb fed the 5' RACE reads into MiXCR, producing one record per CDR3 protein. Found here are 550,000 to 600,000 distinct CDR3 sequences, about a fifth of them singletons; the top ten hold approximately 8%. Sequenced input: PBMCs or a T cell subset sorted from them (not recorded which). This chain joins TRBV20-1 and TRBJ1-5; perhaps TRBD1 as D (5 bases). This receptor was identified in an adult woman who had mild COVID-19 (a few samples of this study predate the infection). Cell type and time point are not known. DNA of the CDR3: TGCAGTGCTAGAGATCCGGGGGTTAGCAATCAGCCCCAGCATTTT. Translated, it gives CSARDPGVSNQPQHF.